The entry below gives a single T cell receptor (beta chain) sequence along with its context. The target of this receptor is not known. No much larger clone exists at a distance of one base, and base qualities are not known. This sample is part of a study of early T cells in non-severe SARS-CoV-2 infection (dated by TCRdb to 2020 to 2022). At the level of the whole study: Bulk RNA from unsorted whole blood was used for TCR sequencing, so alpha and beta chains could not be paired.

A case-control design nested within a healthcare worker cohort in London, UK, was used, with weekly nasopharyngeal swab PCR tests and blood sampling performed. Healthcare workers were enrolled in the week of the UK lockdown, from 23 to 31 March 2020, and were followed every week for up to 16 weeks. The investigation overall reported the following: VDJdb matching was skewed toward anti-spike CD8 responses and likely underestimated virus-specific expansions by missing private and CD4 specificities.

The method was 5' RACE. For sequencing, a NextSeq 500 was employed. Unique molecular identifiers were attached to individual cDNA molecules in the TCR library protocol so that sequencing error and PCR bias could be corrected. Both TCR alpha and beta chains were sequenced, and tight co-correlation was observed between alpha and beta sequence abundances in each sample. In the paper's pipeline: Decombinator V4 was used to annotate the V gene, J gene and CDR3 of the TCR sequences. Expanded TCRs were defined as changing significantly between any two time points under a Poisson model with p below 0.0001. TCR abundances were normalised to the total number of TCRs sequenced in each sample and reported as counts per million. TRAV1-2 paired with TRAJ12, TRAJ20 or TRAJ33 defined MAIT TCRs, while TRAV10 paired with TRAJ18 defined iNKT TCRs. VDJdb, accessed 1 November 2021, was searched for CMV, EBV and SARS-CoV-2 annotated TCRs, with TCRs annotated for multiple antigens excluded. The raw public reads went through TCRdb reprocessing: fastp at Q25, MiXCR clone calling, in-frame beta chains kept. All rows with the same CDR3 protein become a single entry with the most common DNA and genes. For this entry, the V and J calls and clone size follow TCRdb and not the study's own pipeline. This sample has about 44,000 distinct CDR3 sequences in its table, and 20% to 25% of those were observed once. Roughly 4.6% of the sample belongs to the ten largest clones.

Trimmed from V: 5 bases; trimmed from J: 5 bases; junction bases lacking a gene match: 8. The germline V gene (reference sequence) yields MNHNY for CDR1 and SVGAGI for CDR2. The CDR3 holds 15 amino acids from the cysteine to the phenylalanine. Only the CDR3 DNA is retained, 45 bases long and in frame from the first base. The source of this sequence is an adult who was a healthcare worker with PCR-confirmed SARS-CoV-2 infection or an uninfected control (not recorded which). This specimen consisted of whole blood, obtained at baseline. The rearranged chain carries TRBV6-6 and TRBJ1-1, with 10 bases aligning to TRBD1. The CDR3 reads as follows: CASSEPGTGDTEAFF. Read as DNA, the sequence is TGTGCCAGCAGTGAACCCGGGACAGGGGATACTGAAGCTTTCTTT.